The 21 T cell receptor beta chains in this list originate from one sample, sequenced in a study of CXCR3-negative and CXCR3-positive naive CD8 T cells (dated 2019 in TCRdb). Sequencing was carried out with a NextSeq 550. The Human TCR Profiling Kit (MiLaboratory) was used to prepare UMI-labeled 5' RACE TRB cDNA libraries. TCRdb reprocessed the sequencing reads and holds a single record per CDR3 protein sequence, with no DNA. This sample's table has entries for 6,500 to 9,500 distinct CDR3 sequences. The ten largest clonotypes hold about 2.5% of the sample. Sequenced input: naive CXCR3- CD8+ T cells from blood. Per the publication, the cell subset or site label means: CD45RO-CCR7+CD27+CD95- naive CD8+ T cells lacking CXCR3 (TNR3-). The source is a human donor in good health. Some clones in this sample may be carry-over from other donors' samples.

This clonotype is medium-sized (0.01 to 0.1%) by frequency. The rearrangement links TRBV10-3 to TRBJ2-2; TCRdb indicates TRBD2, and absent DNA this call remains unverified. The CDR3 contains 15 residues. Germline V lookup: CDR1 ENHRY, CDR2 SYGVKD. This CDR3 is CAISGLAGVTGELFF.

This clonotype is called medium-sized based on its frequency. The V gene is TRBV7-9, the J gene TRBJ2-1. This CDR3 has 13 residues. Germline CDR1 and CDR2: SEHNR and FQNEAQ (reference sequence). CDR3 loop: CASSLLGPNEQFF. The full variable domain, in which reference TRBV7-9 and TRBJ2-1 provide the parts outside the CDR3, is DTGVSQNPRHKITKRGQNVTFRCDPISEHNRLYWYRQTLGQGPEFLTYFQNEAQLEKSRLLSDRFSAERPKGSFSTLEIQRTEQGDSAMYLCASSLLGPNEQFFGPGTRLTVL.

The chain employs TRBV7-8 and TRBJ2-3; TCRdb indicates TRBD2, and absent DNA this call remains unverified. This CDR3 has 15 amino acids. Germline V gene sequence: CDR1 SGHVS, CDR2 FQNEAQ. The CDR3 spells CASSRLAGSTDTQYF.

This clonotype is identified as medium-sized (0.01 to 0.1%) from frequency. Here the CDR3 reads CASSPGGQWSSYEQYF. V and J are TRBV11-2 and TRBJ2-7; there is no DNA to check the TCRdb D call of TRBD1. The CDR3 extends over 16 amino acids. Germline V lookup: CDR1 SGHAT, CDR2 FQNNGV.

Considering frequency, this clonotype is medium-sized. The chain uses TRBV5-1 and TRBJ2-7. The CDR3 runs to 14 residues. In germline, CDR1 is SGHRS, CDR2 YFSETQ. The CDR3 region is CASSLWGDPYEQYF.

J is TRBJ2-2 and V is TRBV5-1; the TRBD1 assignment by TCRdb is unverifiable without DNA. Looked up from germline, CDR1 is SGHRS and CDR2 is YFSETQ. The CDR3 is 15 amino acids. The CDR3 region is CASTRAGANTGELFF.

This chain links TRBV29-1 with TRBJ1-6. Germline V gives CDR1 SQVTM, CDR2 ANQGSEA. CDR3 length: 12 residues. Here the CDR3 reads CSVEDLANSLHF. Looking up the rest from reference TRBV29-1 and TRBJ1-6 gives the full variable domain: SAVISQKPSRDICQRGTSLTIQCQVDSQVTMMFWYRQQPGQSLTLIATANQGSEATYESGFVIDKFPISRPNLTFSTLTVSNMSPEDSSIYLCSVEDLANSLHFGNGTRLTVT.

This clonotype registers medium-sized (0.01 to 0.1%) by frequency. The CDR3 protein is CASSQGEMNTEAFF. The chain carries TRBV4-3 and TRBJ1-1. Germline-derived CDR1 and CDR2 are LGHNA and YSLEER. The CDR3 is 14 amino acids.

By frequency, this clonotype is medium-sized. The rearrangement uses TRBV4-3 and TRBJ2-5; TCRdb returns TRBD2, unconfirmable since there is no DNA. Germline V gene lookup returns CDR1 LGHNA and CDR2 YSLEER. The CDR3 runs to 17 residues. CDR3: CASSRRPAGGPEETQYF.

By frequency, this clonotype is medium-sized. The chain's CDR3 is CSVEDRRDTGEAFF. The V and J genes are TRBV29-1 and TRBJ1-1; the TRBD1 assignment by TCRdb is unverifiable without DNA. Germline CDR1 is SQVTM and CDR2 is ANQGSEA. CDR3 size: 14 residues. The variable domain in full, with the rest retrieved from reference TRBV29-1 and TRBJ1-1, is SAVISQKPSRDICQRGTSLTIQCQVDSQVTMMFWYRQQPGQSLTLIATANQGSEATYESGFVIDKFPISRPNLTFSTLTVSNMSPEDSSIYLCSVEDRRDTGEAFFGQGTRLTVV.

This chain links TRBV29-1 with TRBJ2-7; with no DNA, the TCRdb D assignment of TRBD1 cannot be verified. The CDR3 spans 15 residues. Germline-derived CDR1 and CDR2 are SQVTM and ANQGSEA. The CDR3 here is CSVEGQAKSPYEQYF.

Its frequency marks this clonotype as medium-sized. CDR3 loop: CATSIGTSLYNEQFF. The chain carries TRBV15 and TRBJ2-1; no DNA is available, so the TRBD2 call from TCRdb remains unchecked. The germline V gene has CDR1 LNHNV and CDR2 YYDKDF (reference sequence). The CDR3 is made up of 15 amino acids.

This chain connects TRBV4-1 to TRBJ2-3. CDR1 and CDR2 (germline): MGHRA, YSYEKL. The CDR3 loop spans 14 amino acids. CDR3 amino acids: CASSQDVFTDTQYF.

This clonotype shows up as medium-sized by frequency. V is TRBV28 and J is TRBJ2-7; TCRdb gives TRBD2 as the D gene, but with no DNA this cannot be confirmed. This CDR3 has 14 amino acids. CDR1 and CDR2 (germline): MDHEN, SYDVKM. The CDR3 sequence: CASSSPGTYYEQYF.

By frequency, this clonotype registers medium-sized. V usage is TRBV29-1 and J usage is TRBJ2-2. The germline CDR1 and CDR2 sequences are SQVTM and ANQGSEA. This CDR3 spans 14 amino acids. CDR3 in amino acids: CSVDGDANTGELFF.

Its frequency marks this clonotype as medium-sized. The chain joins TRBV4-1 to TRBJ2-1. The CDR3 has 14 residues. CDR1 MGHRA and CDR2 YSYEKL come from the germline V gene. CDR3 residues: CASSQDALYNEQFF.

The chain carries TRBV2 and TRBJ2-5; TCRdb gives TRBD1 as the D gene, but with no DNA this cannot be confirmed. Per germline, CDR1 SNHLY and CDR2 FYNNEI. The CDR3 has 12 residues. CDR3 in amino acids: CASKGFGETQYF. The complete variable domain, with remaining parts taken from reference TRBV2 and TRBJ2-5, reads EPEVTQTPSHQVTQMGQEVILRCVPISNHLYFYWYRQILGQKVEFLVSFYNNEISEKSEIFDDQFSVERPDGSNFTLKIRSTKLEDSAMYFCASKGFGETQYFGPGTRLLVL.

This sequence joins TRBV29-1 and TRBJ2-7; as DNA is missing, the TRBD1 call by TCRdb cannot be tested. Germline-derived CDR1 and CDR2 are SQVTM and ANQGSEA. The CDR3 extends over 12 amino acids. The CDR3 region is CSGTDWGYEQYF.

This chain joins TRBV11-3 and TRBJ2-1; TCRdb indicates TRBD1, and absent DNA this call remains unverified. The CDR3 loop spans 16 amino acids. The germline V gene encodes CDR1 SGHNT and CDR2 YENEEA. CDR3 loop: CASSIPGTGVRNEQFF.

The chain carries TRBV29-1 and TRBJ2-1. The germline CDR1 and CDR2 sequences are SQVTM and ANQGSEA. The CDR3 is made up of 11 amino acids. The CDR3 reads CSVEDLYEQFF.

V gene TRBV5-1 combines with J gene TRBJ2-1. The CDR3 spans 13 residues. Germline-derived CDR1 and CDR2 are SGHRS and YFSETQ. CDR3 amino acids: CASSQSSYNEQFF.